The 21 T cell receptor beta chains below were found in one sample sequenced in a study of OX40 agonist ivuxolimab in advanced cancers. The protocol used for the library was the immunoSEQ multiplex PCR assay. This immuneACCESS table, as held by TCRdb, lists in-frame sequences with V and J called but not all clones. Of the missing ones, under half trace to an unresolved V gene in checked studies; the others have no known cause. The sample profile shows about 120,000 clones; approximately 90% of them were found once. In total, the top ten clones hold around 0.57% of the sample. This specimen was CD4+ or CD8+ T cells sorted from blood, taken in a trial of the OX40 agonist ivuxolimab. The origin of the receptors is an adult with an advanced solid tumor such as melanoma, head and neck, liver or kidney cancer.

This chain connects TRBV4-1 to TRBJ2-3, with D possibly being TRBD1 (5 bases). V was clipped by 5 bases and J by 5 bases, with 14 bases between them. CDR1 and CDR2 from the germline V gene are MGHRA and YSYEKL. The CDR3 totals 14 residues. The CDR3 region has the DNA TGCGCCAGCAGCTCACTGGGGCAGGGAGATACGCAGTATTTT. Its translation is CASSSLGQGDTQYF.

This clone was recorded only once. This chain connects TRBV7-2 to TRBJ1-1; D unresolved. Germline CDR1 is SGHTA and CDR2 is FQGNSA. There are 13 residues in the CDR3. The V gene lost 1 base and the J gene lost 7 bases, with 10 bases spanning the gap. CDR3 residues: CASSLGVSVEAFF. The CDR3 DNA reads TGTGCCAGCAGCTTAGGGGTGTCGGTTGAAGCTTTCTTT.

The CDR3 region has the DNA TGTGCCAGCACGGGACAGGGGACAGGGGCCAACGTCCTGACTTTC. Translation gives CASTGQGTGANVLTF. This sequence joins TRBV5-6 and TRBJ2-6, with 10 positions matching TRBD1. This CDR3 is 15 amino acids long. CDR1 SGHDT and CDR2 YYEEEE come from the germline V gene. V lost 6 bases to trimming and J lost 4 bases; unmatched junction nucleotides: 4.

This chain uses TRBV6-5 with TRBJ1-2, with TRBD1 matching 8 bases. The CDR3 spans 15 residues. Trimming took 0 bases from V and 6 from J; bases not matched to a gene: 6. In germline, CDR1 is MNHEY, CDR2 SVGAGI. The CDR3 nucleotides are TGTGCCAGCAGTTACTCGAGGACAGGGAGGAATGGCTACACCTTC. The encoded protein is CASSYSRTGRNGYTF.

This clone was recorded a few times. CDR3 DNA: TGTGCCAGCAGCTCGTACCCACAGCCCCAGCATTTT. Protein product: CASSSYPQPQHF. This sequence joins TRBV11-1 and TRBJ1-5; no clear D. The CDR3 consists of 12 residues. CDR1 is SGHAT and CDR2 is FQDESV in the germline V gene (reference sequence). The ends were cut back, 4 bases at V and 7 bases at J, with 8 bases in the middle. Combining the CDR3 with reference TRBV11-1 and TRBJ1-5 gives the whole variable domain EAEVAQSPRYKITEKSQAVAFWCDPISGHATLYWYRQILGQGPELLVQFQDESVVDDSQLPKDRFSAERLKGVDSTLKIQPAELGDSAMYLCASSSYPQPQHFGDGTRLSIL.

The J gene is TRBJ1-1, the V gene TRBV7-2; 10 bases fit TRBD1. Trimming cost V 3 bases and J 5 bases; bases outside gene matches: 12. Germline CDR1 is SGHTA and CDR2 is FQGNSA. The CDR3 has 17 amino acids. The CDR3 here is CASSFHLTGTGETEAFF. Here the CDR3 DNA reads TGTGCCAGCAGCTTCCACCTCACCGGGACAGGGGAGACTGAAGCTTTCTTT.

The table lists this clone with a count of one. The genes are TRBV7-9 and TRBJ1-4, with unresolved D. V was clipped by 5 bases and J by 5 bases, with 15 bases between them. The CDR3 runs 15 residues. Germline-derived CDR1 and CDR2 are SEHNR and FQNEAQ (reference sequence). DNA of the CDR3: TGTGCCAGCAGCCCAAGAGTGGTAGGAAATGAAAAACTGTTTTTT. It specifies CASSPRVVGNEKLFF.

The chain employs TRBV7-9 and TRBJ1-1; 9 bases agree with TRBD1. Germline V CDR1 and CDR2: SEHNR, FQNEAQ (reference sequence). V lost 4 bases and J lost 5; bases outside the gene matches: 8. This CDR3 region has 15 residues. The CDR3 loop reads CASSSIPGQGTEAFF. Written as DNA, the CDR3 is TGTGCCAGCAGCTCAATACCAGGACAGGGGACTGAAGCTTTCTTT.

The V call is TRBV5-1, the J call TRBJ1-6; no clear D. Germline V gene lookup returns CDR1 SGHRS and CDR2 YFSETQ. The CDR3 totals 15 residues. The V end was cut by 0 bases, the J end by 3 bases, with 7 bases between. The CDR3 DNA follows: TGCGCCAGCAGCTTGGACAGTCTCTATAATTCACCCCTCCACTTT. It encodes CASSLDSLYNSPLHF.

The chain recombines TRBV9 with TRBJ2-1; D could derive from TRBD1 or TRBD2 (5 bases each). CDR1 and CDR2 (germline): SGDLS, YYNGEE. The germline V and J ends were trimmed by 4 bases and 6 bases, with 17 bases remaining between them. This CDR3 contains 15 residues. The CDR3 DNA sequence: TGTGCCAGCAGCCTTCGGGGCGGAAACGCCAATGAGCAGTTCTTC. This translates into CASSLRGGNANEQFF.

The chain combines TRBV6-5 with TRBJ1-2; 8 bases are shared with TRBD1. Germline V lookup: CDR1 MNHEY, CDR2 SVGAGI. The CDR3 consists of 11 residues. The V segment lost 6 bases and the J segment 7 bases; nucleotides outside the gene matches: 1. The chain's CDR3 is CASSQGAGYTF. CDR3 nucleotides: TGTGCCAGCAGCCAGGGGGCTGGCTACACCTTC.

V and J are TRBV10-3 and TRBJ2-1; TRBD1 aligns across 12 bases. V lost 4 bases and J lost 1; bases outside the gene matches: 8. The CDR3 extends over 18 amino acids. Germline loops: CDR1 ENHRY, CDR2 SYGVKD. The CDR3 is CAISAGQGASQSYNEQFF. The CDR3 DNA is TGTGCCATCAGTGCGGGACAGGGGGCGAGTCAGTCCTACAATGAGCAGTTCTTC.

The rearrangement joins TRBV18 to TRBJ2-1; D is unclear. The V and J ends lost 3 bases and 8 bases respectively, with 14 bases between them. Germline V lookup: CDR1 KGHSH, CDR2 LQKENI. The CDR3 has 14 residues. The CDR3 nucleotides are TGTGCCAGCTCACCGATGGTCAGGTTCGATGAGCAGTTCTTC. The encoded protein is CASSPMVRFDEQFF.

A few counts support this clone. This sequence joins TRBV6-5 and TRBJ2-7; D perhaps matches TRBD1 (6 bases). Germline V gene sequence: CDR1 MNHEY, CDR2 SVGAGI. This CDR3 is built from 15 residues. Trimming shortened V by 8 bases and J by 2 bases, and 19 bases separated the two germline ends. The CDR3 protein is CASHRPGAPTYEQYF. The CDR3 bases are TGTGCCAGCCACCGCCCAGGGGCACCCACCTACGAGCAGTACTTC.

V is TRBV18 and J is TRBJ2-1, with unresolved D. The germline gives CDR1 KGHSH, CDR2 LQKENI. The V gene lost 0 bases and the J gene lost 6 bases, with 12 bases spanning the gap. The CDR3 totals 15 residues. The CDR3 DNA follows: TGTGCCAGCTCACCACCGGCCAATAAGGCCAATGAGCAGTTCTTC. As protein: CASSPPANKANEQFF.

A remark on this clone: This may be a read error: a much more frequent sequence differs by one nucleotide. The rearrangement uses TRBV19 and TRBJ2-3; TRBD2 agrees at 10 bases. CDR3 length: 15 amino acids. Germline V lookup: CDR1 LNHDA, CDR2 SQIVND (reference sequence). J lost 2 bases, V lost 7 bases, and 6 bases had no gene match. The CDR3 region has the DNA TGTGCCAGTAATACACTAGCGGGGTCCACAGATACGCAGTATTTT. This sequence encodes CASNTLAGSTDTQYF.

This clone was seen a few times. Other DNA sequences in the sample encode the same CDR3. V and J are TRBV28 and TRBJ2-7; no definite D call. The length of the CDR3 is 11 residues. Germline V gives CDR1 MDHEN, CDR2 SYDVKM. Trimming shortened V by 2 bases and J by 3 bases, and 2 bases separated the two germline ends. DNA of the CDR3: TGTGCCAGCAGTTTACGCTACGAGCAGTACTTC. This sequence encodes CASSLRYEQYF.

The V call is TRBV10-3, the J call TRBJ2-7; 10 nucleotides align to TRBD1. Germline CDR1 reads ENHRY; CDR2 reads SYGVKD. The CDR3 length is 16 residues. Trimming took 0 bases from V and 0 from J; bases not matched to a gene: 2. The CDR3 here is CAISESGQGGSYEQYF. The CDR3 region has the DNA TGTGCCATCAGTGAGTCAGGACAGGGGGGCTCCTACGAGCAGTACTTC.

J is TRBJ1-4 and V is TRBV5-6, with D possibly TRBD1 on 6 matching bases. Germline values: CDR1 SGHDT, CDR2 YYEEEE. V lost 5 bases to trimming and J lost 6 bases, with 20 bases between them. The CDR3 is made up of 16 amino acids. The CDR3 DNA is TGTGCCAGCAGTGAACTTCAGGGGCCTCCATATGAAAAACTGTTTTTT. It translates to CASSELQGPPYEKLFF. The full variable domain, with the rest looked up from reference TRBV5-6 and TRBJ1-4, is DAGVTQSPTHLIKTRGQQVTLRCSPKSGHDTVSWYQQALGQGPQFIFQYYEEEERQRGNFPDRFSGHQFPNYSSELNVNALLLGDSALYLCASSELQGPPYEKLFFGSGTQLSVL.

The chain recombines TRBV9 with TRBJ2-3; D is possibly TRBD2 (6 bases). CDR1 and CDR2 from the germline V gene are SGDLS and YYNGEE. The CDR3 is 14 residues long. V was pared by 4 bases and J by 2 bases, with 11 bases between. The CDR3 coding sequence is TGTGCCAGCAGCACCCGGACTAACACAGATACGCAGTATTTT. Encoded protein: CASSTRTNTDTQYF.

The rearrangement joins TRBV9 to TRBJ1-3; D unresolved. V was clipped by 0 bases and J by 0 bases, with 10 bases between them. Per germline, CDR1 SGDLS and CDR2 YYNGEE. CDR3 size: 16 residues. In DNA form, the CDR3 reads TGTGCCAGCAGCGTAGTCGAGACTCTCTCTGGAAACACCATATATTTT. This codes for CASSVVETLSGNTIYF.